A single sample gave rise to the 14 T cell receptor beta chains below, sequenced in a study of T cell changes during pregnancy in multiple sclerosis. Sequencing used immunoSEQ multiplex PCR; TCRdb keeps in-frame clones, though not all of them. The sample carries roughly 52,000 clones, under 95% recorded once. Sequencing was performed on CD8+ T cells from peripheral blood mononuclear cells, taken before pregnancy. These TCRs come from a female donor with multiple sclerosis, enrolled in a pregnancy study.

CDR3 region: CASGATGDAYEQYF. The CDR3 nucleotides are TGTGCTAGTGGGGCGACAGGGGACGCCTACGAGCAGTACTTC. The chain joins TRBV12-5 to TRBJ2-7; 8 bases line up with TRBD1. Germline CDR1 LGHNT, CDR2 FRNRAP. The CDR3 sequence is 14 residues long. The J segment lost 2 bases and the V segment lost 6 bases, leaving 6 bases of the junction unmatched.

The chain couples TRBV5-1 to TRBJ1-2, with a tentative D call TRBD1 (5 bases). V lost 4 bases and J 2 bases, leaving 12 bases between the germline ends. The CDR3 runs 14 residues. In germline, CDR1 is SGHRS, CDR2 YFSETQ. The chain's CDR3 is CASSPDGGNYGYTF. CDR3 bases: TGCGCCAGCAGCCCGGACGGGGGAAACTATGGCTACACCTTC.

The chain recombines TRBV18 with TRBJ2-7, with 10 bases lining up with TRBD1. This CDR3 is 14 amino acids long. V lost 3 bases to trimming and J lost 5 bases; unmatched junction nucleotides: 4. Per germline, CDR1 KGHSH and CDR2 LQKENI. CDR3 nucleotide sequence: TGTGCCAGCTCACCGGGACAGGGGTACCACGAGCAGTACTTC. It encodes CASSPGQGYHEQYF.

The chain has TRBV30 and TRBJ2-1; TRBD2 aligns across 10 bases. Germline values: CDR1 GTSNPN, CDR2 SVGIG (reference sequence). This CDR3 spans 16 amino acids. The J segment lost 7 bases and the V segment lost 2 bases, leaving 11 bases of the junction unmatched. The CDR3 region has the DNA TGTGCCTGGAGTCTATCAGCGGGAGGGCCCTCAAATGAGCAGTTCTTC. Translation gives CAWSLSAGGPSNEQFF.

The chain is built from TRBV7-6 and TRBJ1-3; 8 nucleotides align to TRBD1. Germline assignment: CDR1 SGHVS and CDR2 FNYEAQ. V shed 5 bases, J shed 4 bases, and the junction held 7 bases outside the gene matches. The CDR3 contains 15 residues. CDR3 sequence reads: CASSVGQGSGNTIYF. CDR3 sequence (DNA): TGTGCCAGCAGCGTAGGACAGGGCTCCGGAAACACCATATATTTT.

The genes are TRBV6-5 and TRBJ1-5, with 8 bases lining up with TRBD1. Germline CDR1 reads MNHEY; CDR2 reads SVGAGI. The CDR3 contains 15 residues. Germline trimming cut 6 bases from V and 1 base from J; bases unmatched to any gene: 5. Written as DNA, the CDR3 is TGTGCCAGCAGCCCCCGGACAGGGAGCAATCAGCCCCAGCATTTT. Its protein product is CASSPRTGSNQPQHF.

Comment on this clone: The DNA is left out, because the CDR3 cannot be placed on it with certainty; the CDR3 is given as TCRdb lists it. This sequence joins TRBV30 and TRBJ1-2; TRBD1 is taken as the D call from the table, unchecked against the DNA. The CDR3 numbers 13 amino acids, ends counted. Germline-derived CDR1 and CDR2 are GTSNPN and SVGIG (reference sequence). The CDR3 spells CAWSVGTGTLGDF.

The V call is TRBV6-5, the J call TRBJ2-1; TRBD2 agrees at 9 bases. CDR3 length: 16 amino acids. With 0 bases clipped from V and 2 bases from J, the junction kept 2 bases outside the gene matches. The germline gives CDR1 MNHEY, CDR2 SVGAGI. The CDR3 nucleotides are TGTGCCAGCAGTTACTCCCTAGCGGGGACCTACAATGAGCAGTTCTTC. Its protein is CASSYSLAGTYNEQFF.

The CDR3 DNA is TGCGCCAGCAGCCAAGAGGAGGAAAGGGAAGGTACTGAAGCTTTCTTT. It specifies CASSQEEEREGTEAFF. V and J are TRBV4-1 and TRBJ1-1, with D hard to call. Trimming removed 0 bases from V and 5 bases from J, with 16 bases in between. This CDR3 region has 16 residues. Germline CDR1 MGHRA, CDR2 YSYEKL.

V gene TRBV6-1 combines with J gene TRBJ2-7; D is perhaps TRBD1 (5 bases). There are 13 residues in the CDR3. V was pared by 4 bases and J by 1 base, with 8 bases between. Looked up from germline, CDR1 is MNHNS and CDR2 is SASEGT. As DNA, the CDR3 is TGTGCCAGCAGTGGGGCAGGGTCCTACGAGCAGTACTTC. Amino acid sequence: CASSGAGSYEQYF.

V usage is TRBV4-1 and J usage is TRBJ2-3; 7 bases are shared with TRBD2. Germline V CDR1 and CDR2: MGHRA, YSYEKL. The ends lost 1 base at V and 9 bases at J; junction bases unmatched: 7. This CDR3 is 14 amino acids long. The CDR3 DNA is TGCGCCAGCAGCCAAGGCGGCGGGGGTACAACGCAGTATTTT. This translates into CASSQGGGGTTQYF.

V usage is TRBV7-9 and J usage is TRBJ2-3; D unclear. This CDR3 has 13 residues. V gave up 5 bases and J gave up 4 bases, with 10 bases separating them. CDR1 is SEHNR, CDR2 FQNEAQ, per germline (reference sequence). The chain's CDR3 is CASSPMSPDTQYF. The CDR3 coding sequence is TGTGCCAGCAGCCCGATGAGCCCAGATACGCAGTATTTT.

This chain uses TRBV10-3 with TRBJ2-7; 7 positions agree with TRBD1. The ends lost 3 bases at V and 8 bases at J; junction bases unmatched: 19. CDR3 length equals 17 residues. Germline CDR1 reads ENHRY; CDR2 reads SYGVKD. CDR3 DNA: TGTGCCATCAGTGAATTGAGGACAGGAACTGACCCACTTAAGCAGTACTTC. The encoded protein is CAISELRTGTDPLKQYF.

The chain recombines TRBV21-1 with TRBJ1-5; the table's D gene call, TRBD1, was not cross checked with the DNA. TRBV21-1 is designated a pseudogene. The CDR3 extends over 17 amino acids. CDR3 loop: CASSPSGQGVSVQPQHF. CDR3 nucleotides: TGTGCCAGCAGCCCTTCCGGACAGGGGGTTAGTGTTCAGCCCCAGCATTTT.